The 9 T cell receptor beta chains reported below all come from one sample, sequenced in a study of cytomegalovirus exposure and HLA in healthy donors. PCR used 60 Vbeta primers and 13 Jbeta primers. TCRdb's copy holds only in-frame clones and misses some; the assay was immunoSEQ multiplex PCR. The table records about 170,000 clones, roughly 79% of them present only once. Sequenced material: PBMCs. Receptors were obtained from a woman younger than 35 in good health and CMV-seropositive.

The CDR3 loop reads CASSLRGRGKLFF. The CDR3 region has the DNA TGTGCCAGCAGTCTCAGGGGCCGCGGGAAACTGTTTTTT. This chain uses TRBV28 with TRBJ1-4, with D possibly TRBD1 on 6 matching bases. Germline V lookup: CDR1 MDHEN, CDR2 SYDVKM. Trimming cost V 5 bases and J 11 bases, with 15 bases left between them. This CDR3 contains 13 residues.

In its sample, this clone was seen once. The CDR3 region is CASSLHGWDTEAFF. The DNA of the CDR3 is TGTGCCAGCAGCTTGCACGGGTGGGACACTGAAGCTTTCTTT. The gene calls are TRBV5-6 and TRBJ1-1, with unresolved D. The V and J ends lost 1 base and 3 bases respectively, with 10 bases between them. Germline V lookup: CDR1 SGHDT, CDR2 YYEEEE. The CDR3 runs 14 residues.

The chain has TRBV7-8 and TRBJ2-7; 7 nucleotides agree with TRBD1. The CDR3 has 16 amino acids. V lost 5 bases to trimming and J lost 4 bases; unmatched junction nucleotides: 14. The germline CDR1 and CDR2 sequences are SGHVS and FQNEAQ. The CDR3 DNA sequence: TGTGCCAGCAGCCGACCCTCCGGGACAGAAGGGTACGAGCAGTACTTC. Amino acid sequence: CASSRPSGTEGYEQYF.

V usage is TRBV29-1 and J usage is TRBJ2-1, with a weak D call TRBD2 (7 bases). V shed 4 bases and J shed 10 bases, with 11 bases lying between them. CDR1 and CDR2 from the germline V gene are SQVTM and ANQGSEA. CDR3 length: 11 residues. This CDR3 reads CSVGRGGEQFF. In DNA, the CDR3 is TGCAGCGTTGGAAGGGGGGGCGAGCAGTTCTTC.

The chain links TRBV5-8 to TRBJ2-5; tentatively, D is TRBD2 (6 bases). Germline loops: CDR1 SGHTS, CDR2 YDEGEE. The V and J ends lost 0 bases and 4 bases respectively, with 7 bases between them. The CDR3 sequence is 13 residues long. CDR3 loop: CASSLAGGETQYF. In nucleotides, the CDR3 is TGTGCCAGCAGCTTGGCCGGGGGAGAGACCCAGTACTTC.

J is TRBJ2-5 and V is TRBV4-3; the match to TRBD2 covers 9 bases. Unmatched junction bases numbered 6, after V lost 0 bases and J lost 1 base. Germline V gene sequence: CDR1 LGHNA, CDR2 YSLEER. The CDR3 has 17 residues. CDR3 protein: CASSQEGSGGIQETQYF. The CDR3 DNA reads as TGCGCCAGCAGCCAAGAAGGGAGCGGGGGGATCCAAGAGACCCAGTACTTC.

V and J are TRBV28 and TRBJ1-2; the D gene is possibly TRBD1 (5 bases). CDR1 and CDR2 from the germline V gene are MDHEN and SYDVKM. The CDR3 consists of 13 residues. Trimming cost V 5 bases and J 4 bases, with 11 bases left between them. CDR3 in DNA: TGTGCCAGCAGTCCACCAGGGATCTATGGCTACACCTTC. It specifies CASSPPGIYGYTF.

The genes are TRBV27 and TRBJ1-5; the D gene is possibly TRBD1 (5 bases). The V gene's germline CDR1 is MNHEY and CDR2 SMNVEV (reference sequence). The CDR3 is 19 amino acids. Trimming stripped 6 bases from V and 2 bases from J, with 26 bases between. CDR3 protein: CASSRWGGRPAQGNQPQHF. DNA for the CDR3: TGTGCCAGCAGCCGGTGGGGGGGACGACCGGCCCAAGGCAATCAGCCCCAGCATTTT.

Worth noting for this clone: Within the sample, other DNA sequences also encode this same CDR3. V gene TRBV7-9 combines with J gene TRBJ1-1, with no clear D. V lost 1 base, J lost 3 bases, and 9 bases lay in between. The CDR3 runs 14 residues. Germline V gives CDR1 SEHNR, CDR2 FQNEAQ (reference sequence). Written as DNA, the CDR3 is TGTGCCAGCAGCTTAGTGGCCGGAGACACTGAAGCTTTCTTT. Encoded protein: CASSLVAGDTEAFF.